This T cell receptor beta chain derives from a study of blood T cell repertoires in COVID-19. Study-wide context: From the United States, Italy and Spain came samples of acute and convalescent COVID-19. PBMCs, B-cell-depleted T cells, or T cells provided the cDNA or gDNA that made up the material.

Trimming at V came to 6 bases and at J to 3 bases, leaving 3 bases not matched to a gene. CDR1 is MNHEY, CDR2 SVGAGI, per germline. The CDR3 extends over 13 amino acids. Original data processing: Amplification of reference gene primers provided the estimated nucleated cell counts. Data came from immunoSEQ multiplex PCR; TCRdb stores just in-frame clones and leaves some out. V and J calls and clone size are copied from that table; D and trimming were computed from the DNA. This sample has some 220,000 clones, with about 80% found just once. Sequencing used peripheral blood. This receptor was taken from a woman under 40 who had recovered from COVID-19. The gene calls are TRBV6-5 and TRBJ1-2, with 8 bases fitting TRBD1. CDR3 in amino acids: CASRTGGDYGYTF. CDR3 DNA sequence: TGTGCCAGCAGAACAGGGGGGGACTATGGCTACACCTTC.